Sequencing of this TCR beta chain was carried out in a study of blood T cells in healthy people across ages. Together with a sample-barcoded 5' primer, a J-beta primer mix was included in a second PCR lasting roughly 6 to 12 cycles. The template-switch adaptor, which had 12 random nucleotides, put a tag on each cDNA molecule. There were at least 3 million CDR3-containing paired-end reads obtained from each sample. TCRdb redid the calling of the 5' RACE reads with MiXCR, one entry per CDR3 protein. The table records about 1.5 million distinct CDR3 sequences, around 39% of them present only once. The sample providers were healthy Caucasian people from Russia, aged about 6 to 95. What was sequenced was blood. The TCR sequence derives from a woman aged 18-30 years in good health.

CDR3 sequence: CASSYYMGGGDDEQFF. The DNA for the CDR3 is TGTGCCAGCAGTTATTATATGGGCGGGGGGGACGATGAGCAGTTCTTC. The rearrangement links TRBV6-6 to TRBJ2-1, with 9 nucleotides matching TRBD2. V lost 3 bases, J lost 8 bases, and 11 bases stayed unmatched. The CDR3 extends over 16 amino acids. Germline CDR1 is MNHNY and CDR2 is SVGAGI (reference sequence).